This T cell receptor beta chain emerged from a study of blood T cell repertoires in COVID-19. As originally analysed: It was from reference gene primer amplification that nucleated cell counts were estimated. Assay used: immunoSEQ multiplex PCR; TCRdb lists only in-frame clones, some missing. V and J calls and clone size are copied from that table; D and trimming were computed from the DNA. The sample includes fewer than 150,000 clones, approximately 80% of them seen just once. Participants were aged about 18 to 100 years, lived in under 25 US areas, and enrolled virtually. V lost 2 bases to trimming and J lost 0 bases; unmatched junction nucleotides: 7. Germline lookup yields CDR1 MNHNS and CDR2 SASEGT. This CDR3 is 17 amino acids long.

The sequencing sample was made of PBMCs or T cells enriched from blood (not recorded which). This chain uses TRBV6-1 with TRBJ2-7; the match to TRBD2 covers 10 bases. The clonotype comes from a woman under 30 who had been exposed to COVID-19. As DNA, the CDR3 is TGTGCCAGCAGTGAAAGGTTAGCGGGAGGCTCCTCCTACGAGCAGTACTTC. Translating gives CASSERLAGGSSYEQYF.